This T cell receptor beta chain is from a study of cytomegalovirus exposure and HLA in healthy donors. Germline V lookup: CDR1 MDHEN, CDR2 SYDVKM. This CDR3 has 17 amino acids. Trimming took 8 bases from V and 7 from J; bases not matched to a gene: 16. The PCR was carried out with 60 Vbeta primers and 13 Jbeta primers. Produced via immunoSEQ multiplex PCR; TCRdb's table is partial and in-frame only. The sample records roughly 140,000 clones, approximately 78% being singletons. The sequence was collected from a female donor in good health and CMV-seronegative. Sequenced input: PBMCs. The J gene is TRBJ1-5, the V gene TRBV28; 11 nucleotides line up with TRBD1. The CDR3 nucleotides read TGTGCCAGCCACACCACGGACAGGGGGCGAAAAGGCCAGCCCCAGCATTTT. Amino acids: CASHTTDRGRKGQPQHF.